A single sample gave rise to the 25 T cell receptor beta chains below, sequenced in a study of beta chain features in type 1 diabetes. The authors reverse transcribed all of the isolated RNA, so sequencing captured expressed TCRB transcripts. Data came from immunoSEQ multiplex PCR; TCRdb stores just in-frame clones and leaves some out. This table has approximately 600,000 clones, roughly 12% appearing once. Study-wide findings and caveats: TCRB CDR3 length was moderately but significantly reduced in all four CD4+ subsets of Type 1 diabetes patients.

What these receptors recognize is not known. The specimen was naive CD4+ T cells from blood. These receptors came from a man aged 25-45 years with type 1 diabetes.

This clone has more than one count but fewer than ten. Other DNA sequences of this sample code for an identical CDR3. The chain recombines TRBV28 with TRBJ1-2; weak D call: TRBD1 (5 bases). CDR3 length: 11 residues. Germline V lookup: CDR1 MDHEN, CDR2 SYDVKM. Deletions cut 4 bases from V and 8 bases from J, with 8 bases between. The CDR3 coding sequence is TGTGCCAGCAGTTCGGGACGCGGCTACACCTTC. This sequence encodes CASSSGRGYTF.

For the CDR3, the DNA is TGTGCCAGCAGCGTAGCATCGAACACCGGGGAGCTGTTTTTT. Amino acid sequence: CASSVASNTGELFF. The rearrangement links TRBV9 to TRBJ2-2; unclear D gene. The ends were cut back, 0 bases at V and 0 bases at J, with 3 bases in the middle. Looked up from germline, CDR1 is SGDLS and CDR2 is YYNGEE. CDR3 length equals 14 residues.

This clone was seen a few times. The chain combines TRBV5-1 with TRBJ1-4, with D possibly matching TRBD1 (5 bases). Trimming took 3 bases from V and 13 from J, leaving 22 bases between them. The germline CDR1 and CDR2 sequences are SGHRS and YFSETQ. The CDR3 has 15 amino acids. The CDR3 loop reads CASSYSTAGEGLLFF. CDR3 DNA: TGCGCCAGCAGCTACTCGACAGCCGGGGAGGGGTTACTGTTTTTT.

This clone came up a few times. The CDR3, as DNA: TGTGCCAGCAGCCCCCGGACTTCGGATGGGCAGTATTTT. Encoded protein: CASSPRTSDGQYF. This chain joins TRBV14 and TRBJ2-3; a weak D match, TRBD2 (5 bases). V was shortened by 4 bases and J by 11 bases, with 16 bases between the two germline ends. The V gene's germline CDR1 is SGHDN and CDR2 FVKESK. The CDR3 is 13 residues long.

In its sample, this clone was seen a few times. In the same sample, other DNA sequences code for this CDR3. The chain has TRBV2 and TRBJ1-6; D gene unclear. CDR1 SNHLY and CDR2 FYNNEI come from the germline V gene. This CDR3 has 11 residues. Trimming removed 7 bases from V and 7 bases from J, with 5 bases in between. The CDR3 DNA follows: TGTGCCAGCACTGGAAATTCACCCCTCCACTTT. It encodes CASTGNSPLHF.

In nucleotides, the CDR3 is TGTGCCAGCAGCTTACGGCAAGGTGGCTACACCTTC. Residues: CASSLRQGGYTF. This rearrangement joins TRBV11-3 to TRBJ1-2; D not certain. The V end was cut by 2 bases, the J end by 7 bases, with 8 bases between. Germline V CDR1 and CDR2: SGHNT, YENEEA. CDR3 length: 12 amino acids.

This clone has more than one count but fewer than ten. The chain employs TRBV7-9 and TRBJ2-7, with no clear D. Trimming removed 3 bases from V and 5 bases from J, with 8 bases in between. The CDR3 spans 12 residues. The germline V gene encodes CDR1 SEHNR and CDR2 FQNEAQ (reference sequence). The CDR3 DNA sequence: TGTGCCAGCAGCTTGAACTGGGACGAGCAGTACTTC. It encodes CASSLNWDEQYF.

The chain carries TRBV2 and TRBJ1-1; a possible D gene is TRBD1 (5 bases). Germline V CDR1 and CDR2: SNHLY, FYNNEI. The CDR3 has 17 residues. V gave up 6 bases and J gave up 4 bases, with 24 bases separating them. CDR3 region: CASRGVGLGHEGTEAFF. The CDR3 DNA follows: TGTGCCAGCAGAGGGGTTGGGCTAGGGCACGAGGGCACTGAAGCTTTCTTT. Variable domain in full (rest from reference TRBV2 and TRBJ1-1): EPEVTQTPSHQVTQMGQEVILRCVPISNHLYFYWYRQILGQKVEFLVSFYNNEISEKSEIFDDQFSVERPDGSNFTLKIRSTKLEDSAMYFCASRGVGLGHEGTEAFFGQGTRLTVV.

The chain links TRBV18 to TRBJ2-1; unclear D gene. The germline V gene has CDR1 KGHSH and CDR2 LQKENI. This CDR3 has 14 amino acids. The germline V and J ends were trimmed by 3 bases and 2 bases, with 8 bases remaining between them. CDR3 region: CASSPTQAYNEQFF. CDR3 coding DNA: TGTGCCAGCTCACCCACTCAGGCCTACAATGAGCAGTTCTTC.

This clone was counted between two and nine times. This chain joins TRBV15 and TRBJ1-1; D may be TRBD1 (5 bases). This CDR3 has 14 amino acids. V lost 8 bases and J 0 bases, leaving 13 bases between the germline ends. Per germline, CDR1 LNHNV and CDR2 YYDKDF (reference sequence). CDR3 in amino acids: CATGAGPLNTEAFF. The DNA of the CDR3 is TGTGCCACCGGCGCAGGGCCATTGAACACTGAAGCTTTCTTT.

The DNA for the CDR3 is TGTGCCAGCAGCGTAGATTTAGGGAACGCCGGTTCGGGGGCCAACGTCCTGACTTTC. Protein sequence: CASSVDLGNAGSGANVLTF. The chain uses TRBV9 and TRBJ2-6; D is unclear. Germline V gene data show CDR1 as SGDLS and CDR2 as YYNGEE. The CDR3 runs to 19 residues. Trimming took off 0 bases at V and 4 bases at J, with 20 bases between the two ends.

CDR3 sequence: CASAKTGGGTGELFF. The DNA for the CDR3 is TGTGCCAGCGCCAAGACAGGGGGCGGCACCGGGGAGCTGTTTTTT. The chain carries TRBV2 and TRBJ2-2; 10 nucleotides match TRBD1. J was trimmed by 4 bases and V by 8 bases; bases with no gene match: 7. The CDR3 consists of 15 residues. Germline V CDR1 and CDR2: SNHLY, FYNNEI. The complete variable domain, with remaining parts taken from reference TRBV2 and TRBJ2-2, reads EPEVTQTPSHQVTQMGQEVILRCVPISNHLYFYWYRQILGQKVEFLVSFYNNEISEKSEIFDDQFSVERPDGSNFTLKIRSTKLEDSAMYFCASAKTGGGTGELFFGEGSRLTVL.

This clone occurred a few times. The CDR3 region is CASSLGNYNEQFF. DNA for the CDR3: TGTGCCAGCAGCTTGGGGAATTACAATGAGCAGTTCTTC. This rearrangement joins TRBV5-5 to TRBJ2-1; D gene unclear. This CDR3 is 13 amino acids long. CDR1 and CDR2 from the germline V gene are SGHKS and YYEKEE (reference sequence). Trimming took off 0 bases at V and 4 bases at J, with 5 bases between the two ends.

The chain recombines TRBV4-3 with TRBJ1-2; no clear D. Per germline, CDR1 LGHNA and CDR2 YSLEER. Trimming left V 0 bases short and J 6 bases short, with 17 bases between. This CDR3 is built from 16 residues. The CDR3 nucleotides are TGCGCCAGCAGCCAAGATCTTGGGCTCCTCTTGGATGGCTACACCTTC. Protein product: CASSQDLGLLLDGYTF.

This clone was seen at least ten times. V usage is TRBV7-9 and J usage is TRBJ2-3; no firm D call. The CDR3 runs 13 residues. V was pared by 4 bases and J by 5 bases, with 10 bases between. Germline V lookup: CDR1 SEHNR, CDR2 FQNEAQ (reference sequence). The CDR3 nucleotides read TGTGCCAGCAGCTCCGTCTCTGGAGATACGCAGTATTTT. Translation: CASSSVSGDTQYF.

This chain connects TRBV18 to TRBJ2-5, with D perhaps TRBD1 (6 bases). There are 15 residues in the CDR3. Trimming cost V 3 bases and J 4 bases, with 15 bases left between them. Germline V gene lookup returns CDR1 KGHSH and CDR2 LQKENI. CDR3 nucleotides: TGTGCCAGCTCACCGTCTATGCGAGGGGGAGAGACCCAGTACTTC. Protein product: CASSPSMRGGETQYF.

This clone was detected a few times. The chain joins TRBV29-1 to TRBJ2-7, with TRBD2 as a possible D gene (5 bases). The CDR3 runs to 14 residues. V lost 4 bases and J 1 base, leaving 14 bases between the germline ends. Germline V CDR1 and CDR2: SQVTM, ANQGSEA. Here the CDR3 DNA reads TGCAGCGTTGGCGGGCAAATGACGTCCTACGAGCAGTACTTC. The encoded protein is CSVGGQMTSYEQYF.

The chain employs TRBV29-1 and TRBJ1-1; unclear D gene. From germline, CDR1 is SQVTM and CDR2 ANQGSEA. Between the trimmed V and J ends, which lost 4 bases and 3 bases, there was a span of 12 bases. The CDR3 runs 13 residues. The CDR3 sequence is CSVVEHTDTEAFF. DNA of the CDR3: TGCAGCGTTGTCGAACATACGGACACTGAAGCTTTCTTT.

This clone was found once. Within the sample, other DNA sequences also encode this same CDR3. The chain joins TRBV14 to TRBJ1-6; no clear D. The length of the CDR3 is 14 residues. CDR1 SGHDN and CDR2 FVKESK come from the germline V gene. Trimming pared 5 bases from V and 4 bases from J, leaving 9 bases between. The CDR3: CASSAGSYNSPLHF. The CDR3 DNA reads TGTGCCAGCAGCGCCGGGAGTTATAATTCACCCCTCCACTTT.

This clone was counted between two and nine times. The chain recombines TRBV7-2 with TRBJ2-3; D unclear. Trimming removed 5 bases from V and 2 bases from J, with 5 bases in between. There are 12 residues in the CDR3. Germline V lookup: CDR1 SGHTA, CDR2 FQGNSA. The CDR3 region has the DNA TGTGCCAGCAGCCCCGCCACAGATACGCAGTATTTT. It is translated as CASSPATDTQYF.

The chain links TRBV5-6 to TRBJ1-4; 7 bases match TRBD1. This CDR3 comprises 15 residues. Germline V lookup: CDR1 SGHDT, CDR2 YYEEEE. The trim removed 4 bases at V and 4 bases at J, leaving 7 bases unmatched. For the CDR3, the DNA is TGTGCCAGCAGCATCAGGACAGGCAGTAATGAAAAACTGTTTTTT. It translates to CASSIRTGSNEKLFF. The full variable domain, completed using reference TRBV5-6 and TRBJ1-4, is DAGVTQSPTHLIKTRGQQVTLRCSPKSGHDTVSWYQQALGQGPQFIFQYYEEEERQRGNFPDRFSGHQFPNYSSELNVNALLLGDSALYLCASSIRTGSNEKLFFGSGTQLSVL.

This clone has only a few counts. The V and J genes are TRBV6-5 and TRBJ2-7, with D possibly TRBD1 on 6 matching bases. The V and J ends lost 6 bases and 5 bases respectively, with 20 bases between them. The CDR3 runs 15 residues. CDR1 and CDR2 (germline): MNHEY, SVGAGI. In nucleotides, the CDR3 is TGTGCCAGCAGCCAAAACCAGGGGTTTGTCGACGAGCAGTACTTC. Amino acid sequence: CASSQNQGFVDEQYF.

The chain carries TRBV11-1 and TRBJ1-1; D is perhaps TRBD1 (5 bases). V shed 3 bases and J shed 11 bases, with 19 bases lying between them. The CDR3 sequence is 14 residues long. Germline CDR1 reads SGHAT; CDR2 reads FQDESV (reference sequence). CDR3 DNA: TGTGCCAGCAGCTTCCCCGGAGGGGCGCCTGGGGCTTTCTTT. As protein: CASSFPGGAPGAFF.

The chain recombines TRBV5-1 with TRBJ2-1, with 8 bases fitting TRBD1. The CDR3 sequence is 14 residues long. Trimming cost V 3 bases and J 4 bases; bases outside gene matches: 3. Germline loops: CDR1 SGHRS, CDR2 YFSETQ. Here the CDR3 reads CASSSGQAYNEQFF. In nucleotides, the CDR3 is TGCGCCAGCAGCTCGGGACAGGCATACAATGAGCAGTTCTTC.

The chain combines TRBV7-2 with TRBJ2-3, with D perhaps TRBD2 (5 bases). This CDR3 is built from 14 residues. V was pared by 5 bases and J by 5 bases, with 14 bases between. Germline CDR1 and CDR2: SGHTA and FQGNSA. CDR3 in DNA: TGTGCCAGCAGCCCGGGGTCTTTTCAAGATACGCAGTATTTT. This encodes CASSPGSFQDTQYF.